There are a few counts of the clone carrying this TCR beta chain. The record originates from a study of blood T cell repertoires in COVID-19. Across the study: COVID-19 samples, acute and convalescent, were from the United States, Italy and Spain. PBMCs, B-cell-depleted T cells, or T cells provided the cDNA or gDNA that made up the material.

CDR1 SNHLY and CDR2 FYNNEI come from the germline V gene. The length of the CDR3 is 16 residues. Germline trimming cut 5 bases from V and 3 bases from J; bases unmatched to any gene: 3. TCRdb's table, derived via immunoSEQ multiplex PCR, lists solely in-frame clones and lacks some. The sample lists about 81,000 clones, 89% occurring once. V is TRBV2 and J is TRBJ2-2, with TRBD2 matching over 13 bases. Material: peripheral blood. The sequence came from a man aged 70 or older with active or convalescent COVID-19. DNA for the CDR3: TGTGCCAGCAGTCCAACTAGCGGGGGGGACACCGGGGAGCTGTTTTTT. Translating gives CASSPTSGGDTGELFF.